This TCR beta chain was sequenced in a study of blood T cell repertoires in COVID-19. Across the study: Both acute and convalescent COVID-19 samples were obtained from the United States, Italy and Spain. Nucleic acid was either cDNA or gDNA, and it came from T cells, B-cell-depleted T cells, or PBMCs.

The CDR3 spans 13 residues. Germline values: CDR1 LGHDT, CDR2 YNNKEL (reference sequence). V lost 4 bases, J lost 4 bases, and 3 bases stayed unmatched. Study processing details: Amplification with reference gene primers provided the estimates of nucleated cell counts. Assay used: immunoSEQ multiplex PCR; TCRdb lists only in-frame clones, some missing. The DNA was the basis for D and trimming; V, J and clone size are from that table. Of 300,000 to 350,000 clones listed, approximately 88% were seen once; the top ten hold under 2%. The Seattle patients joined while their infection was active and were tracked longitudinally afterward.

The rearrangement joins TRBV3-1 (or the pseudogene TRBV3-2) to TRBJ2-7, with 8 bases identical to TRBD1. Material: peripheral blood. This TCR was sampled from a woman in her 30s with COVID-19, enrolled during active disease. The CDR3 here is CASSPGQGYEQYF. CDR3 in DNA: TGTGCCAGCAGCCCCGGACAGGGTTACGAGCAGTACTTC.